The TCR beta chain described here comes from a study of T-cell reconstitution after alpha-beta-depleted transplantation in children. The CDR3 runs to 15 residues. Trimming removed 3 bases from V and 1 base from J, with 12 bases in between. TCRbeta library preparation incorporated unique molecular identifiers. TCRdb redid the calling of the PCR reads with MiXCR, one entry per CDR3 protein. Of 800,000 to 1,000,000 distinct CDR3 sequences in the sample, roughly 29% were seen once. The V and J genes are TRBV12-3 or TRBV12-4 and TRBJ2-5; D may be TRBD2 (6 bases). The sequencing used PBMCs, mostly from graft donor cells, collected 360 days after TCRalphabeta/CD19-depleted stem cell transplant. This sequence was found in a boy in the first two years of life who had a stem cell transplant for SCID, so the T cells may come from the graft donor. The CDR3 DNA follows: TGTGCCAGCAGTTTCGGGGACTCCCGCCAAGAGACCCAGTACTTC. The encoded protein is CASSFGDSRQETQYF.